Described below is a single TCR beta chain sequence and its context. The sample belongs to a study of blood T cell repertoires in COVID-19. Study as a whole: Nucleic acid was either cDNA or gDNA, and it came from T cells, B-cell-depleted T cells, or PBMCs.

Self-reported history from a screening survey and questionnaire set each donor's cohort. Within the 2 weeks before study entry, each person in the exposed group met a COVID-19 case. In the source study's methods: Scientists estimated how many nucleated cells there were by amplifying reference gene primers. TCRdb's table, derived via immunoSEQ multiplex PCR, lists solely in-frame clones and lacks some. That table is the source of V, J and clone size, and D and trimming were worked out from the DNA. The repertoire has approximately 190,000 clones, 84% of them found once; the top ten carry roughly 3.2%. The germline V gene encodes CDR1 MGHDK and CDR2 SYGVNS. V was shortened by 4 bases and J by 0 bases, with 10 bases between the two germline ends. The CDR3 has 15 amino acids.

The source material was PBMCs or T cells enriched from blood (not recorded which). V is TRBV25-1 and J is TRBJ1-3; D gene uncertain. The receptor was isolated from a woman aged 25 to 45 who had been exposed to COVID-19. CDR3 DNA: TGTGCCAGCAGTGCTGGAGGCGGCTCTGGAAACACCATATATTTT. It translates to CASSAGGGSGNTIYF.